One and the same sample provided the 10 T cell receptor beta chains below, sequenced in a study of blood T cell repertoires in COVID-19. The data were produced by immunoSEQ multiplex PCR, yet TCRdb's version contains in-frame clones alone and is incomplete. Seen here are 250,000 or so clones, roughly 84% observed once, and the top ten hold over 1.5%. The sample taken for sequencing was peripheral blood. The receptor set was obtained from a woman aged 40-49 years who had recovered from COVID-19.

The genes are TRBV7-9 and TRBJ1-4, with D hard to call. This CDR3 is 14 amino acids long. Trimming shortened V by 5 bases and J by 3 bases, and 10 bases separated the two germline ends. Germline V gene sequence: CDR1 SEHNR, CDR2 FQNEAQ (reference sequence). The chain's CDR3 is CASSIQTANEKLFF. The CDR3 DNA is TGTGCCAGCAGCATCCAAACGGCTAATGAAAAACTGTTTTTT.

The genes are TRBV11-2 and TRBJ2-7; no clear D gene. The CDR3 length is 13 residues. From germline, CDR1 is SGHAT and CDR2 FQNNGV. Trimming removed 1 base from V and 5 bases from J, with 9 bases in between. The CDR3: CASSLGLQNEQYF. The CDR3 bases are TGTGCCAGCAGCTTAGGCCTACAGAACGAGCAGTACTTC.

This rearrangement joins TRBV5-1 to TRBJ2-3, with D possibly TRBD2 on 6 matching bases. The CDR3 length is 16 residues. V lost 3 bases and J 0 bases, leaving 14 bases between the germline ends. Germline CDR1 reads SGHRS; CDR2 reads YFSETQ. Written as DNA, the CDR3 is TGCGCCAGCAGCTGGGGGAGGAGGAGTAGCACAGATACGCAGTATTTT. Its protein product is CASSWGRRSSTDTQYF. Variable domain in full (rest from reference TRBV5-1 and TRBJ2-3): KAGVTQTPRYLIKTRGQQVTLSCSPISGHRSVSWYQQTPGQGLQFLFEYFSETQRNKGNFPGRFSGRQFSNSRSEMNVSTLELGDSALYLCASSWGRRSSTDTQYFGPGTRLTVL.

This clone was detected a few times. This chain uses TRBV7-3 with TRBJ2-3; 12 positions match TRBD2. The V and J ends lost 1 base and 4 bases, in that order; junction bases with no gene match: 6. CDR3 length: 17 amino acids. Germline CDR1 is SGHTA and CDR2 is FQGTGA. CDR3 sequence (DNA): TGTGCCAGCAGCTTAAGTAACCCTAGCGGGGGGGCAGATACGCAGTATTTT. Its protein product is CASSLSNPSGGADTQYF.

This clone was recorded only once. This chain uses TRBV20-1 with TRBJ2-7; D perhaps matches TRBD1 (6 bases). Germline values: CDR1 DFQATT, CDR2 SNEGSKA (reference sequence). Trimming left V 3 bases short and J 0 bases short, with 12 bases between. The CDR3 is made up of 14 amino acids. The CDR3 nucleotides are TGCAGTGCTAGTCGGGACATGAACTCCTACGAGCAGTACTTC. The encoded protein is CSASRDMNSYEQYF.

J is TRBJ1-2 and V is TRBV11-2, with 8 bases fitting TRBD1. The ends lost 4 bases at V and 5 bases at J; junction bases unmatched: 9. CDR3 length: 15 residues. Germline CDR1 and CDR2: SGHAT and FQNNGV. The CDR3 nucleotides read TGTGCCAGCAGCTCCGGACAGGGTGCAGGTTATGGCTACACCTTC. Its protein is CASSSGQGAGYGYTF.

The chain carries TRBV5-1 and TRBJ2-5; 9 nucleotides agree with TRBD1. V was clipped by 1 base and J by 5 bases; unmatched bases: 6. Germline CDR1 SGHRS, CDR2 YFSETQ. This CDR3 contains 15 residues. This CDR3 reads CASSLWTGVRETQYF. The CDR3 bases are TGCGCCAGCAGCTTGTGGACAGGGGTACGGGAGACCCAGTACTTC.

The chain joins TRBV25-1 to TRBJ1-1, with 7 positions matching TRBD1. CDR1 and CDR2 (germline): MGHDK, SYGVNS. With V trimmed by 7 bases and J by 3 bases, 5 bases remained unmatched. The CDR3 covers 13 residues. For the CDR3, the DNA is TGTGCCAGCATCAGACAGGGCGACACTGAAGCTTTCTTT. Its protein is CASIRQGDTEAFF.

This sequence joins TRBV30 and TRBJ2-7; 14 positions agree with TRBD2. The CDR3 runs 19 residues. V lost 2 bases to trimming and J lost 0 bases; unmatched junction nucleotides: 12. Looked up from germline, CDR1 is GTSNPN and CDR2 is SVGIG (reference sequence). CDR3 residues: CAWSLSGTSGGLSSYEQYF. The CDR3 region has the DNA TGTGCCTGGAGTCTTTCCGGGACTAGCGGGGGATTGAGCTCCTACGAGCAGTACTTC.

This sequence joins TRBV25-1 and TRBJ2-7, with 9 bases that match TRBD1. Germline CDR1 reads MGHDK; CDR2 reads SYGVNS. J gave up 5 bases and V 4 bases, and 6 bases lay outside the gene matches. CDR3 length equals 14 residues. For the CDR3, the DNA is TGTGCCAGCAGTGGACGGGGGACAGGGAACGAGCAGTACTTC. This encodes CASSGRGTGNEQYF.